The clone carrying this T cell receptor beta chain was picked up one time. What it recognizes is unknown. These data originate in a study of shared clonotypes between healthy human individuals. Sequencing used immunoSEQ multiplex PCR; TCRdb keeps in-frame clones, though not all of them. The table records 950,000 to 1,200,000 clones, about 72% of them present only once. Findings and caveats of the study: What naive subsets generally showed was a larger estimated richness than memory subsets showed.

Germline values: CDR1 MDHEN, CDR2 SYDVKM. With 5 bases clipped from V and 5 bases from J, the junction kept 9 bases outside the gene matches. The CDR3 has 16 residues. The source is a young man in good health. Some clones in this sample may be carry-over from other donors' samples. The sample consisted of memory CD4+ T cells from PBMCs. As to subset: CD45RA-negative fraction. V is TRBV28 and J is TRBJ2-2, with 9 nucleotides matching TRBD2. CDR3 loop: CASSDGTSSGTGELFF. The CDR3 nucleotides are TGTGCCAGCAGTGACGGGACTAGCTCGGGGACCGGGGAGCTGTTTTTT.